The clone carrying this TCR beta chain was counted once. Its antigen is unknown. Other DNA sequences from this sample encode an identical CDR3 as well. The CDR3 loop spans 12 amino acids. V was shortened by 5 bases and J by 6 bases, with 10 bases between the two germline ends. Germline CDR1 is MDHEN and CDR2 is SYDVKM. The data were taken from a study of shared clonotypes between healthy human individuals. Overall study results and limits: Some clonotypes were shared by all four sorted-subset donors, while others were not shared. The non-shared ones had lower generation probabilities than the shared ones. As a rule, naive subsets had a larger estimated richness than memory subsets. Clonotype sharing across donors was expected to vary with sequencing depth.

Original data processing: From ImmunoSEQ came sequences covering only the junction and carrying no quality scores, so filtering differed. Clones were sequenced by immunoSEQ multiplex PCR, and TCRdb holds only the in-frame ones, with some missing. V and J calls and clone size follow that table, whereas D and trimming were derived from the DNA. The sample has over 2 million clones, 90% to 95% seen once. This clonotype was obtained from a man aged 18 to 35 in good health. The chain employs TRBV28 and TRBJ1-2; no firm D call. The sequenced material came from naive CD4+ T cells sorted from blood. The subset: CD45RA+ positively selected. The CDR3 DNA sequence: TGTGCCAGCAGTACGCCGGGGAATGGCTACACCTTC. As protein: CASSTPGNGYTF.